The 23 T cell receptor beta chains below all came from one sample that was sequenced in a study of T cell responses to AZD1222 COVID-19 vaccine. Repertoires were generated with immunoSEQ multiplex PCR, while TCRdb's copy carries only in-frame clones and drops some. The repertoire holds tens of thousands of clones, with roughly 90% as singletons. Sequencing used peripheral blood, obtained on day 0 of AZD1222 vaccination. Receptors originate from an adult in good health.

The chain recombines TRBV27 with TRBJ2-7, with D tentatively TRBD2 (5 bases). CDR1 is MNHEY and CDR2 is SMNVEV in the germline V gene (reference sequence). This CDR3 is 12 amino acids long. V was pared by 2 bases and J by 6 bases, with 8 bases between. DNA of the CDR3: TGTGCCAGCAGTTTACAGAGGGCCGAGCAGTACTTC. Translation gives CASSLQRAEQYF.

This clone has only a few counts. The same CDR3 is also encoded by other DNA sequences in this sample. The chain couples TRBV30 to TRBJ2-1, with a possible D match to TRBD2 (5 bases). Trimming took 1 base from V and 0 from J, leaving 10 bases between them. This CDR3 contains 15 residues. Germline-derived CDR1 and CDR2 are GTSNPN and SVGIG (reference sequence). CDR3 in DNA: TGTGCCTGGAGTGGTAGCAGCGGCTCCTACAATGAGCAGTTCTTC. It yields the protein CAWSGSSGSYNEQFF.

The genes are TRBV28 and TRBJ2-5; 7 bases are a match to TRBD2. This CDR3 has 18 residues. CDR1 MDHEN and CDR2 SYDVKM come from the germline V gene. Unmatched junction bases numbered 14, after V lost 2 bases and J lost 2 bases. CDR3 DNA: TGTGCCAGCAGTTTAACTAGCGTCAGTGCAGTCCGGCAAGAGACCCAGTACTTC. The encoded protein is CASSLTSVSAVRQETQYF.

The chain uses TRBV3-1 (or the pseudogene TRBV3-2) and TRBJ2-1, with a weak D call TRBD2 (5 bases). The V gene's germline CDR1 is LGHDT and CDR2 YNNKEL (reference sequence). This CDR3 has 16 residues. The ends were cut back, 5 bases at V and 0 bases at J, with 14 bases in the middle. The CDR3 spells CASSSEPGSSYNEQFF. The CDR3 region has the DNA TGTGCCAGCAGCTCAGAACCGGGGAGCTCCTACAATGAGCAGTTCTTC.

The chain employs TRBV27 and TRBJ2-1; 7 nucleotides align to TRBD1. CDR1 is MNHEY, CDR2 SMNVEV, per germline (reference sequence). This CDR3 region has 15 residues. Unmatched junction bases numbered 8, after V lost 3 bases and J lost 6 bases. In DNA form, the CDR3 reads TGTGCCAGCAGTTTTCGGGTCGCAGGGGGCAATGAGCAGTTCTTC. The encoded protein is CASSFRVAGGNEQFF.

The chain uses TRBV3-1 (or the pseudogene TRBV3-2) and TRBJ2-3, with D perhaps assigned TRBD1 or TRBD2 (6 bases each). The V gene's germline CDR1 is LGHDT and CDR2 YNNKEL (reference sequence). The CDR3 runs 18 residues. The V end was cut by 2 bases, the J end by 3 bases, with 21 bases between. The CDR3 nucleotides read TGTGCCAGCAGCCAAACCGGCGGAGGGGGTGGTGGTACAGATACGCAGTATTTT. The encoded protein is CASSQTGGGGGGTDTQYF.

The rearrangement joins TRBV29-1 to TRBJ2-5; 7 nucleotides line up with TRBD1. Trimming at V came to 8 bases and at J to 2 bases, leaving 8 bases not matched to a gene. From germline, CDR1 is SQVTM and CDR2 ANQGSEA. The CDR3 is 13 amino acids. The CDR3 sequence is CSFGQVLQETQYF. CDR3 bases: TGCAGCTTCGGACAGGTCTTACAAGAGACCCAGTACTTC.

The chain couples TRBV18 to TRBJ2-4, with D possibly matching TRBD1 (5 bases). The V gene lost 1 base and the J gene lost 7 bases, with 17 bases spanning the gap. The CDR3 spans 16 residues. The germline gives CDR1 KGHSH, CDR2 LQKENI. The CDR3 region has the DNA TGTGCCAGCTCACCACAGGGGAACCCGCCTAAGAACATTCAGTACTTC. This gives the protein CASSPQGNPPKNIQYF.

The rearrangement links TRBV27 to TRBJ2-7; 11 bases match TRBD2. The CDR3 length is 15 residues. Germline trimming cut 6 bases from V and 2 bases from J; bases unmatched to any gene: 6. The germline CDR1 and CDR2 sequences are MNHEY and SMNVEV (reference sequence). The CDR3 bases are TGTGCCAGCAGGCCCCTAGCGGGGGGAGCCTACGAGCAGTACTTC. Protein sequence: CASRPLAGGAYEQYF.

The V call is TRBV10-3, the J call TRBJ2-1; TRBD2 matches 10 bases. Germline values: CDR1 ENHRY, CDR2 SYGVKD. This CDR3 is built from 15 residues. V shed 3 bases, J shed 8 bases, and the junction held 7 bases outside the gene matches. CDR3: CAISEIAGGRDEQFF. CDR3 nucleotide sequence: TGTGCCATCAGTGAAATAGCGGGAGGACGGGATGAGCAGTTCTTC.

The chain is built from TRBV28 and TRBJ1-4, with D possibly matching TRBD1 (6 bases). The CDR3 length is 16 residues. V was cut by 3 bases and J by 6 bases, with 17 bases left in between. Germline CDR1 MDHEN, CDR2 SYDVKM. CDR3: CASSFSSFTGHEKLFF. CDR3 sequence (DNA): TGTGCCAGCAGTTTTTCGTCCTTCACAGGGCATGAAAAACTGTTTTTT.

This clone is a singleton in its sample. The rearrangement uses TRBV2 and TRBJ2-3, with 9 nucleotides matching TRBD1. Looked up from germline, CDR1 is SNHLY and CDR2 is FYNNEI. The CDR3 has 19 residues. The ends lost 0 bases at V and 3 bases at J; junction bases unmatched: 13. The CDR3 bases are TGTGCCAGCAGTGAAGCGCTCCGGGACAGGGTAATTCGGACAGATACGCAGTATTTT. Encoded protein: CASSEALRDRVIRTDTQYF.

This chain links TRBV28 with TRBJ1-4, with 8 nucleotides matching TRBD1. Germline-derived CDR1 and CDR2 are MDHEN and SYDVKM. The V segment lost 6 bases and the J segment 8 bases; nucleotides outside the gene matches: 14. The CDR3 runs to 16 residues. The CDR3 nucleotides read TGTGCCAGCAGCAAGAAACCAGGACAGGGAGGCGAAAAACTGTTTTTT. Translating gives CASSKKPGQGGEKLFF.

The chain uses TRBV28 and TRBJ2-1; possibly TRBD2 for D (6 bases). CDR1 MDHEN and CDR2 SYDVKM come from the germline V gene. Trimming left V 5 bases short and J 6 bases short, with 11 bases between. The CDR3 sequence is 13 residues long. CDR3 in amino acids: CASSTRLVNEQFF. As DNA, the CDR3 is TGTGCCAGCAGTACCAGACTAGTCAATGAGCAGTTCTTC.

The rearrangement uses TRBV29-1 and TRBJ2-3; possibly TRBD2 for D (5 bases). This CDR3 spans 13 amino acids. Trimming took off 4 bases at V and 5 bases at J, with 13 bases between the two ends. Germline V gene sequence: CDR1 SQVTM, CDR2 ANQGSEA. CDR3 region: CSVGVGSGDTQYF. CDR3 nucleotide sequence: TGCAGCGTTGGGGTGGGGAGCGGAGATACGCAGTATTTT.

The V and J genes are TRBV5-5 and TRBJ2-1, with 7 positions matching TRBD1. The V gene's germline CDR1 is SGHKS and CDR2 YYEKEE (reference sequence). The CDR3 sequence is 15 residues long. V lost 2 bases, J lost 7 bases, and 9 bases stayed unmatched. The DNA of the CDR3 is TGTGCCAGCAGCTTCGGGCAGGGGGTTGATAATGAGCAGTTCTTC. Translated: CASSFGQGVDNEQFF.

The chain carries TRBV27 and TRBJ2-3; 9 nucleotides line up with TRBD1. This CDR3 is built from 15 residues. Germline CDR1 MNHEY, CDR2 SMNVEV (reference sequence). V trimming: 5 bases; J trimming: 1 base; junction bases outside the gene matches: 4. CDR3 sequence reads: CASSLRDRGTDTQYF. CDR3 coding DNA: TGTGCCAGCAGTCTCCGGGACAGGGGCACAGATACGCAGTATTTT.

The genes are TRBV5-1 and TRBJ2-7, with D perhaps given as TRBD1 or TRBD2 (7 bases each). V lost 0 bases, J lost 2 bases, and 12 bases lay in between. This CDR3 is built from 15 residues. Germline-derived CDR1 and CDR2 are SGHRS and YFSETQ. As DNA, the CDR3 is TGCGCCAGCAGCTTGGCCCAGGGGGGGGCCTACGAGCAGTACTTC. This encodes CASSLAQGGAYEQYF.

This clone was counted a single time. The V gene is TRBV24-1, the J gene TRBJ1-3; TRBD1 is a possible D gene (5 bases). Germline loops: CDR1 KGHDR, CDR2 SFDVKD. The CDR3 covers 16 residues. Deletions cut 4 bases from V and 2 bases from J, with 14 bases between. The CDR3 sequence: CATSDPSGGAGNTIYF. The CDR3 DNA reads TGTGCCACCAGTGACCCCTCCGGGGGGGCTGGAAACACCATATATTTT.

This chain uses TRBV28 with TRBJ2-5; possible D gene TRBD1, 6 bases. With 3 bases removed from V and 2 bases from J, the gap between germline ends came to 13 bases. CDR3 size: 15 residues. CDR1 is MDHEN and CDR2 is SYDVKM in the germline V gene. The CDR3 nucleotides are TGTGCCAGCAGTTTTAACAGGGCTGGGCAAGAGACCCAGTACTTC. Translated: CASSFNRAGQETQYF. Using reference TRBV28 and TRBJ2-5 for the parts outside the CDR3, the full variable domain is DVKVTQSSRYLVKRTGEKVFLECVQDMDHENMFWYRQDPGLGLRLIYFSYDVKMKEKGDIPEGYSVSREKKERFSLILESASTNQTSMYLCASSFNRAGQETQYFGPGTRLLVL.

The chain is built from TRBV28 and TRBJ2-1; perhaps TRBD1 as D (6 bases). This CDR3 comprises 13 residues. Germline assignment: CDR1 MDHEN and CDR2 SYDVKM. V was shortened by 6 bases and J by 8 bases, with 14 bases between the two germline ends. CDR3 sequence reads: CASRQQGSDEQFF. Written as DNA, the CDR3 is TGTGCCAGCAGGCAGCAGGGGAGCGATGAGCAGTTCTTC. The full variable domain, with the rest looked up from reference TRBV28 and TRBJ2-1, is DVKVTQSSRYLVKRTGEKVFLECVQDMDHENMFWYRQDPGLGLRLIYFSYDVKMKEKGDIPEGYSVSREKKERFSLILESASTNQTSMYLCASRQQGSDEQFFGPGTRLTVL.

V gene TRBV29-1 combines with J gene TRBJ2-2; 7 bases match TRBD1. The CDR3 is 13 amino acids. Trimming took 7 bases from V and 4 from J; bases not matched to a gene: 6. Germline V gene lookup returns CDR1 SQVTM and CDR2 ANQGSEA. Here the CDR3 reads CSAQTGFTGELFF. DNA of the CDR3: TGCAGCGCCCAGACAGGGTTCACCGGGGAGCTGTTTTTT.

The V gene is TRBV10-1, the J gene TRBJ2-3; 8 nucleotides match TRBD2. Germline-derived CDR1 and CDR2 are WNHNN and SYGVQD (reference sequence). This CDR3 spans 13 amino acids. The V gene end was trimmed by 6 bases and the J gene end by 4 bases; junction bases not matched to a gene: 3. The CDR3 region has the DNA TGCGCCAGCAGGAGCGGGGGTTCAGATACGCAGTATTTT. It codes for CASRSGGSDTQYF.